This T cell receptor beta chain was recovered during a study of T cell responses to AZD1222 COVID-19 vaccine. Sequencing was performed with immunoSEQ multiplex PCR; in TCRdb, only in-frame clones are kept and a portion is missing. The data show about 160,000 clones, 91% seen once. Per germline, CDR1 SGHAT and CDR2 FQNNGV. Trimming removed 1 base from V and 2 bases from J, with 12 bases in between. The CDR3 is 15 amino acids. The specimen was peripheral blood, collected on day 0 of AZD1222 vaccination. This clonotype was obtained from an adult in good health. The genes are TRBV11-2 and TRBJ2-7, with D possibly matching TRBD1 (6 bases). In DNA form, the CDR3 reads TGTGCCAGCAGCTTAGTGTGGGGACAAGCCTACGAGCAGTACTTC. Encoded protein: CASSLVWGQAYEQYF. The variable domain in full, completed from reference TRBV11-2 and TRBJ2-7, reads EAGVAQSPRYKIIEKRQSVAFWCNPISGHATLYWYQQILGQGPKLLIQFQNNGVVDDSQLPKDRFSAERLKGVDSTLKIQPAKLEDSAVYLCASSLVWGQAYEQYFGPGTRLTVT.